Listed below are T cell receptor beta chains from one sample, sequenced in a study of shared T cell receptors in the human thymus. Clones were sequenced by immunoSEQ multiplex PCR, and TCRdb holds only the in-frame ones, with some missing. The table lists more than 550,000 clones, roughly 86% of them singletons. This sample was shared with a second study, whose subject was human thymus T cells.

Sequenced input: thymocytes. The receptors stem from a boy under two years old with a congenital heart defect. Each CDR3 is given with its conserved first and last residue. A D gene is named only where the DNA matches it firmly. Clone size is not always given. Where it is, it says once, few, many or a class for expanded clones.

j_call d_call v_call clone_size cdr3_aa cdr3_nt
TRBJ1-2 NA TRBV29-1 NA CSVGQVGYTF TGCAGCGTTGGACAGGTTGGCTACACCTTC
TRBJ1-1 NA TRBV5-1 NA CASSLEYERMNTEAFF TGCGCCAGCAGCTTGGAATACGAGAGGATGAACACTGAAGCTTTCTTT
TRBJ1-1 NA TRBV4-3 NA CASSQDSMAPQTEAFF TGCGCCAGCAGCCAAGATTCGATGGCACCCCAGACTGAAGCTTTCTTT
TRBJ2-7 TRBD2 TRBV13 NA CASSPAGAEQYF TGTGCCAGCAGCCCAGCGGGGGCCGAGCAGTACTTC
TRBJ1-5 TRBD1 TRBV19 NA CASSARQGEESQPQHF TGTGCCAGTAGTGCCCGACAGGGGGAAGAGAGTCAGCCCCAGCATTTT
TRBJ2-7 NA TRBV10-3 NA CAISGREAEQYF TGTGCCATCAGTGGTAGGGAGGCCGAGCAGTACTTC
TRBJ2-2 TRBD2 TRBV5-1 NA CASSLAASGRSGGELFF TGCGCCAGCAGCTTGGCAGCTAGCGGGAGGAGTGGCGGGGAGCTGTTTTTT
TRBJ2-2 TRBD2 TRBV5-1 NA CASSLAPSGSNTGELFF TGCGCCAGCAGCTTGGCCCCTAGCGGGTCGAACACCGGGGAGCTGTTTTTT
TRBJ1-6 TRBD1 TRBV28 NA CASSHTPGQTSPLHF TGTGCCAGCAGCCACACCCCGGGACAGACGTCACCCCTCCACTTT
TRBJ1-2 NA TRBV5-8 few CASSPRGYGYTF TGTGCCAGCAGCCCACGGGGCTATGGCTACACCTTC
TRBJ1-1 NA TRBV6-1 NA CASSERIMNTEAFF TGTGCCAGCAGTGAGAGAATAATGAACACTGAAGCTTTCTTT
TRBJ2-7 NA TRBV29-1 NA CSARHNSYEQYF TGCAGCGCCCGACATAATTCCTACGAGCAGTACTTC
TRBJ2-7 NA TRBV5-1 NA CASSLEVQGPDYEQYF TGCGCCAGCAGCTTGGAGGTCCAGGGGCCGGATTACGAGCAGTACTTC
TRBJ1-5 NA TRBV2 NA CASSDVVQRGIGNQPQHF TGTGCCAGCAGTGACGTGGTCCAAAGGGGTATCGGCAATCAGCCCCAGCATTTT
TRBJ1-4 TRBD1 TRBV28 NA CASSKDDRVKLFF TGTGCCAGCAGTAAGGACGACAGGGTAAAACTGTTTTTT
TRBJ1-6 TRBD1 TRBV10-3 NA CAIRRDRVDSPLHF TGTGCCATCAGACGGGACAGGGTAGACTCACCCCTCCACTTT
TRBJ2-7 NA TRBV11-2 once CASSKSTVTYEQYF TGTGCCAGCAGCAAATCGACAGTTACCTACGAGCAGTACTTC
TRBJ2-6 TRBD1 TRBV7-2 NA CASSSDRDSGANVLTF TGTGCCAGCAGCTCAGACAGGGACTCTGGGGCCAACGTCCTGACTTTC
TRBJ2-7 NA TRBV5-4 NA CASSSGHDEQYF TGTGCCAGCAGCTCAGGACACGACGAGCAGTACTTC
TRBJ1-2 NA TRBV11-3 NA CASNRLSQGPPNYGYTF TGTGCCAGTAATCGCCTCTCACAGGGACCGCCTAACTATGGCTACACCTTC
TRBJ1-1 NA TRBV7-9 NA CASSVQGLHTEAFF TGTGCCAGCAGCGTCCAGGGGCTACACACTGAAGCTTTCTTT
TRBJ1-4 TRBD1 TRBV4-3 NA CASSQDSNPRTGENPTNEKLFF TGCGCCAGCAGCCAAGATTCCAATCCCAGGACAGGGGAGAACCCAACTAATGAAAAACTGTTTTTT
TRBJ1-6 TRBD1 TRBV27 NA CASGRTGHSPLHF TGTGCCAGCGGAAGGACAGGGCACTCACCCCTCCACTTT
TRBJ2-7 NA TRBV15 NA CATSFPPTGKSYEQYF TGTGCCACCAGCTTCCCCCCCACAGGGAAATCCTACGAGCAGTACTTC